The 3 T cell receptor beta chains below come from one sample, sequenced in a study of cytomegalovirus exposure and HLA in healthy donors. The PCR made use of 60 Vbeta and 13 Jbeta primers. This table comes from immunoSEQ multiplex PCR, and its TCRdb copy is limited to in-frame clones, with some not included. The table includes about 31,000 clones, 44% detected once. Sequencing input: PBMCs. The receptors derive from a woman between 45 and 65 years old in good health and CMV-seronegative.

This chain connects TRBV28 to TRBJ2-7, with TRBD1 identical over 12 bases. This CDR3 comprises 22 residues. The germline gives CDR1 MDHEN, CDR2 SYDVKM. V lost 4 bases and J lost 0; bases outside the gene matches: 22. The DNA for the CDR3 is TGTGCCAGCAGTTCCGACCCGACCTGGGACAGGGGGCGAGGCGGGAGCTCCTACGAGCAGTACTTC. Its translation is CASSSDPTWDRGRGGSSYEQYF.

This clone was seen more than once but under ten times. The rearrangement joins TRBV18 to TRBJ2-3; 7 nucleotides match TRBD2. This CDR3 contains 14 residues. The germline V gene has CDR1 KGHSH and CDR2 LQKENI. V shed 3 bases, J shed 2 bases, and the junction held 2 bases outside the gene matches. The CDR3 DNA reads as TGTGCCAGCTCACCCAGCGGGAACACAGATACGCAGTATTTT. Protein product: CASSPSGNTDTQYF.

The CDR3 loop reads CASSLRDRGSDNEQFF. In DNA, the CDR3 is TGTGCCAGCAGTCTCCGGGACAGGGGTAGCGACAATGAGCAGTTCTTC. V and J are TRBV27 and TRBJ2-1, with TRBD1 matching over 10 bases. This CDR3 is 16 amino acids long. Trimming at V came to 5 bases and at J to 5 bases, leaving 9 bases not matched to a gene. Germline-derived CDR1 and CDR2 are MNHEY and SMNVEV (reference sequence).